These T cell receptor beta chains were read from a single sample in a study of cytomegalovirus exposure and HLA in healthy donors. Using immunoSEQ multiplex PCR, the repertoire was profiled, and TCRdb retains in-frame clones only, with some absent. This repertoire shows tens of thousands of clones, 90% to 95% found once; its top ten account for over 0.65%. The sample comprised PBMCs. The source is a man aged 18 to 35 in good health and CMV-seronegative. Each CDR3 is given without its conserved first and last residue.

V	J	CDR3
TRBV9	TRBJ2-1	ASSVGLGNEQF
TRBV7-2	TRBJ2-1	ASSLGSIYRKSYNEQF
TRBV5-4	TRBJ1-1	ASNGGGQENTEAF
TRBV16	TRBJ1-5	ASSQAQNNQPQH
TRBV29-1	TRBJ2-7	SYRQDSYEQY
TRBV12-5	TRBJ2-7	ASGLVQSSGRANEQY
TRBV19	TRBJ1-1	ASSTIFRDREPEAF
TRBV27	TRBJ2-2	ASSLSGPGTPTGELF
TRBV7-8	TRBJ2-7	ASSPTVSYEQY
TRBV6-5	TRBJ2-3	ASSYYGAGYTDTQY
TRBV7-2	TRBJ1-2	ASSPRTGWGGNT
TRBV10-3	TRBJ1-2	AISETGTGSYT
TRBV19	TRBJ1-1	ASSIGQPTEAF
TRBV30	TRBJ1-1	AWSSGGTEAF
TRBV6-1	TRBJ1-5	ASSTTGNPRPQH
TRBV5-1	TRBJ1-1	ASSKGHPEAF
TRBV7-2	TRBJ1-2	ASSPTGGAGYGYT
TRBV5-4	TRBJ1-2	ASSARQGGYT
TRBV11-3	TRBJ1-2	ASSVQGNYGYT
TRBV11-3	TRBJ2-7	ASTRLAGGRYEQY
TRBV7-9	TRBJ1-1	ASSLVGRGGTEAF
TRBV4-2	TRBJ1-4	ASSHGDRRDEKLF
TRBV12-5	TRBJ1-1	ASGLSIGAEAF
TRBV28	TRBJ1-2	ASSPYRGRADGYT
TRBV18	TRBJ1-2	ASSQRQGAGGYT
TRBV12-5	TRBJ2-1	ASGGSGLRPNNEQF
TRBV2	TRBJ1-2	ASSGGTELYGYT
TRBV10-3	TRBJ2-6	AIMRELGANVLT
TRBV10-3	TRBJ1-1	AISRIRGPMNTEAF
TRBV4-1	TRBJ2-7	ASSPRTGIYEQY
TRBV11-3	TRBJ2-5	ASTPTGLETQY
TRBV27	TRBJ1-2	ASWDSTYGYT
TRBV6-5	TRBJ1-1	ASSSQDLNTEAF
TRBV5-4	TRBJ1-2	ASSLDGNYGYT
TRBV27	TRBJ2-1	ASSLRDHGYRHNEQF
TRBV5-1	TRBJ1-1	ASSRGKKDTEAF